This T cell receptor beta chain originates from a study of blood T cell repertoires in COVID-19. J was trimmed by 2 bases and V by 3 bases; bases with no gene match: 3. The CDR3 is 14 residues long. Germline CDR1 is LGHDT and CDR2 is YNNKEL (reference sequence). Assay used: immunoSEQ multiplex PCR; TCRdb lists only in-frame clones, some missing. Seen here are approximately 260,000 clones, about 80% observed once, and the top ten hold around 3.9%. What was sequenced was PBMCs or T cells enriched from blood (not recorded which). This chain joins TRBV3-1 (or the pseudogene TRBV3-2) and TRBJ2-7; TRBD1 matches 8 bases. This clonotype originated in a man aged 25-45 years with acute COVID-19. The CDR3 spells CASSHRDRTYEQYV. Here the CDR3 DNA reads TGTGCCAGCAGCCATAGGGACAGGACCTACGAGCAGTACGTC.